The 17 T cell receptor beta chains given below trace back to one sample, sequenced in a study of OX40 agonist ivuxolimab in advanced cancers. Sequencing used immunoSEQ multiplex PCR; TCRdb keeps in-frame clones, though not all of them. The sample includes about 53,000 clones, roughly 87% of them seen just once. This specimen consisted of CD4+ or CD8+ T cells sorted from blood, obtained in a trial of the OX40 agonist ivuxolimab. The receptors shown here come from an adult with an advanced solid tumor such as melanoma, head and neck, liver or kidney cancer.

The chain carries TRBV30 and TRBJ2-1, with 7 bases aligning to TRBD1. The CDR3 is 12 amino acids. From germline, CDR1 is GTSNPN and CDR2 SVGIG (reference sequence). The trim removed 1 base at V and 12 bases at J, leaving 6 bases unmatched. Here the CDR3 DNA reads TGTGCCTGGAGTGAAGGACAGGCCGGGCAGTTCTTC. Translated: CAWSEGQAGQFF.

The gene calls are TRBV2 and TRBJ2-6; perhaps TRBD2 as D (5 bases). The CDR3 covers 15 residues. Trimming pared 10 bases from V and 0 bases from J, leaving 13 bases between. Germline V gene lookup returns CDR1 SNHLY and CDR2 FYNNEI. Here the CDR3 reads CATRTAASGANVLTF. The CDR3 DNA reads TGTGCCACCCGGACTGCTGCCTCTGGGGCCAACGTCCTGACTTTC.

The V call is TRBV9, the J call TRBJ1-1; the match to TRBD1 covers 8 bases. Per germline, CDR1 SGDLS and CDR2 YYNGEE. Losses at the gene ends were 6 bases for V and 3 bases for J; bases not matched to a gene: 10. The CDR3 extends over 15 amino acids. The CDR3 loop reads CASTNSGTGHTEAFF. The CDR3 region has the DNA TGTGCCAGCACCAATTCCGGGACAGGCCACACTGAAGCTTTCTTT.

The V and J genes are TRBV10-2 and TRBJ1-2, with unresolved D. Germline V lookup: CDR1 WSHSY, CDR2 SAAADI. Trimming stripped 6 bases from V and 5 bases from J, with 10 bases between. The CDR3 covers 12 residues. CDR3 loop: CASSPDVYGYTF. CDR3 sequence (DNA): TGCGCCAGCAGCCCAGATGTGTATGGCTACACCTTC.

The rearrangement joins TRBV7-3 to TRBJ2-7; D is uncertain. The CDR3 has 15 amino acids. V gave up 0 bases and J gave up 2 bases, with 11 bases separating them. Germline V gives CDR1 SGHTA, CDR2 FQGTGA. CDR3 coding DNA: TGTGCCAGCAGCTTAACAGGGCCTCTTCCCTACGAGCAGTACTTC. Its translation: CASSLTGPLPYEQYF. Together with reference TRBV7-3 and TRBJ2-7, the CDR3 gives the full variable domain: GAGVSQTPSNKVTEKGKYVELRCDPISGHTALYWYRQSLGQGPEFLIYFQGTGAADDSGLPNDRFFAVRPEGSVSTLKIQRTERGDSAVYLCASSLTGPLPYEQYFGPGTRLTVT.

This CDR3 reads CASSQVPHRGGQPQHF. CDR3 nucleotides: TGCGCCAGCAGCCAAGTCCCCCACAGGGGTGGCCAGCCCCAGCATTTT. J is TRBJ1-5 and V is TRBV4-1, with 7 positions matching TRBD1. The CDR3 runs to 16 residues. Trimming cost V 1 base and J 7 bases; bases outside gene matches: 10. Germline V CDR1 and CDR2: MGHRA, YSYEKL.

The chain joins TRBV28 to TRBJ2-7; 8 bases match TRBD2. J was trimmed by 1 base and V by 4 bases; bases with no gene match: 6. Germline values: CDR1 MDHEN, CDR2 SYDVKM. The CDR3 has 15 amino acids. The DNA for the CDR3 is TGTGCCAGCAGTTCGGGACTAGTCAGTTCCTACGAGCAGTACTTC. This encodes CASSSGLVSSYEQYF.

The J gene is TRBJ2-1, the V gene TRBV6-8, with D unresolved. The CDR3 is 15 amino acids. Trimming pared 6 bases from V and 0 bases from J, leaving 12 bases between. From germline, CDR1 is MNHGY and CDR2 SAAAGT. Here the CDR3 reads CASRAPQSSYNEQFF. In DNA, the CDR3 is TGTGCCAGCAGGGCCCCCCAGTCCTCCTACAATGAGCAGTTCTTC.

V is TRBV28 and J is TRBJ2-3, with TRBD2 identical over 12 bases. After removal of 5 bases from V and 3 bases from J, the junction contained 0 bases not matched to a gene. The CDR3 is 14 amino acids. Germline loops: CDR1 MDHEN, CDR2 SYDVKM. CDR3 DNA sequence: TGTGCCAGCAGTACTAGCGGGGGGACAGATACGCAGTATTTT. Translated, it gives CASSTSGGTDTQYF.

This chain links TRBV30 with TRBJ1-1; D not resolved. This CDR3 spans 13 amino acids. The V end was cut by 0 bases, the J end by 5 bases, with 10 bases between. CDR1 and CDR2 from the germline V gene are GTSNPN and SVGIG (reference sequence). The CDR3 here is CAWSVVLGTEAFF. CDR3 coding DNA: TGTGCCTGGAGTGTCGTCCTGGGGACTGAAGCTTTCTTT.

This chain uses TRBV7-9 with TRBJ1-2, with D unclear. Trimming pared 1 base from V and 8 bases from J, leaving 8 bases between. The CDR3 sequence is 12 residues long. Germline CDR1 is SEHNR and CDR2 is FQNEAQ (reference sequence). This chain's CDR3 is CASSLDGEGYTF. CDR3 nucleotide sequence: TGTGCCAGCAGCTTAGACGGAGAAGGCTACACCTTC.

The chain's CDR3 is CASSRWGQETQYF. The CDR3 coding sequence is TGTGCCAGCAGCCGATGGGGTCAAGAGACCCAGTACTTC. The V and J genes are TRBV14 and TRBJ2-5, with no clear D. The V and J ends lost 4 bases and 2 bases respectively, with 8 bases between them. This CDR3 region has 13 residues. CDR1 and CDR2 from the germline V gene are SGHDN and FVKESK. Based on the CDR3 plus reference TRBV14 and TRBJ2-5, the full variable domain is EAGVTQFPSHSVIEKGQTVTLRCDPISGHDNLYWYRRVMGKEIKFLLHFVKESKQDESGMPNNRFLAERTGGTYSTLKVQPAELEDSGVYFCASSRWGQETQYFGPGTRLLVL.

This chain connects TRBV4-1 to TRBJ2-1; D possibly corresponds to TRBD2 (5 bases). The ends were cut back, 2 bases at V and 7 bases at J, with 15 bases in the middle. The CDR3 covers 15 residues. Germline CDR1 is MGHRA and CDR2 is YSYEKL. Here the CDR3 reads CASSQTGLAGNEQFF. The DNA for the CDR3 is TGCGCCAGCAGCCAAACTGGCCTAGCCGGGAATGAGCAGTTCTTC.

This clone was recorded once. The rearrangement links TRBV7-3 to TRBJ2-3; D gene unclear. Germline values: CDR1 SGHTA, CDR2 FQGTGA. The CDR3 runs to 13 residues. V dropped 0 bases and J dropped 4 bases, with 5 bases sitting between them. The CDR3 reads CASSLTDPDTQYF. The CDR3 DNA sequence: TGTGCCAGCAGCTTAACGGATCCAGATACGCAGTATTTT.

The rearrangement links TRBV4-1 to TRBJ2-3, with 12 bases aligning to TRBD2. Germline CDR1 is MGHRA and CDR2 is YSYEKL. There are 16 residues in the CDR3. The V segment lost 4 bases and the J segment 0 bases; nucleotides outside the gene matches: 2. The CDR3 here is CASSLGLAGSTDTQYF. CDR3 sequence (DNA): TGCGCCAGCAGCCTAGGACTAGCGGGAAGCACAGATACGCAGTATTTT.

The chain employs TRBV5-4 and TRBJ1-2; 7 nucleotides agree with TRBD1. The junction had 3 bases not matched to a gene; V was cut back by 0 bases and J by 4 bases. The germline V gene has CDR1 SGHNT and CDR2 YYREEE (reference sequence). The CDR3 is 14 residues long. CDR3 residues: CASSLAQGTYGYTF. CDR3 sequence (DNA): TGTGCCAGCAGCTTGGCACAGGGGACCTATGGCTACACCTTC.

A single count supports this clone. The DNA of the CDR3 is TGTGCCAGCTTAAGGGGACCCGGGCCCTCCAATGAGCAGTTCTTC. Protein product: CASLRGPGPSNEQFF. J is TRBJ2-1 and V is TRBV6-5; D assignment may be TRBD1 or TRBD2 (5 bases each). The V gene lost 8 bases and the J gene lost 6 bases, with 20 bases spanning the gap. The CDR3 is made up of 15 amino acids. Germline assignment: CDR1 MNHEY and CDR2 SVGAGI.